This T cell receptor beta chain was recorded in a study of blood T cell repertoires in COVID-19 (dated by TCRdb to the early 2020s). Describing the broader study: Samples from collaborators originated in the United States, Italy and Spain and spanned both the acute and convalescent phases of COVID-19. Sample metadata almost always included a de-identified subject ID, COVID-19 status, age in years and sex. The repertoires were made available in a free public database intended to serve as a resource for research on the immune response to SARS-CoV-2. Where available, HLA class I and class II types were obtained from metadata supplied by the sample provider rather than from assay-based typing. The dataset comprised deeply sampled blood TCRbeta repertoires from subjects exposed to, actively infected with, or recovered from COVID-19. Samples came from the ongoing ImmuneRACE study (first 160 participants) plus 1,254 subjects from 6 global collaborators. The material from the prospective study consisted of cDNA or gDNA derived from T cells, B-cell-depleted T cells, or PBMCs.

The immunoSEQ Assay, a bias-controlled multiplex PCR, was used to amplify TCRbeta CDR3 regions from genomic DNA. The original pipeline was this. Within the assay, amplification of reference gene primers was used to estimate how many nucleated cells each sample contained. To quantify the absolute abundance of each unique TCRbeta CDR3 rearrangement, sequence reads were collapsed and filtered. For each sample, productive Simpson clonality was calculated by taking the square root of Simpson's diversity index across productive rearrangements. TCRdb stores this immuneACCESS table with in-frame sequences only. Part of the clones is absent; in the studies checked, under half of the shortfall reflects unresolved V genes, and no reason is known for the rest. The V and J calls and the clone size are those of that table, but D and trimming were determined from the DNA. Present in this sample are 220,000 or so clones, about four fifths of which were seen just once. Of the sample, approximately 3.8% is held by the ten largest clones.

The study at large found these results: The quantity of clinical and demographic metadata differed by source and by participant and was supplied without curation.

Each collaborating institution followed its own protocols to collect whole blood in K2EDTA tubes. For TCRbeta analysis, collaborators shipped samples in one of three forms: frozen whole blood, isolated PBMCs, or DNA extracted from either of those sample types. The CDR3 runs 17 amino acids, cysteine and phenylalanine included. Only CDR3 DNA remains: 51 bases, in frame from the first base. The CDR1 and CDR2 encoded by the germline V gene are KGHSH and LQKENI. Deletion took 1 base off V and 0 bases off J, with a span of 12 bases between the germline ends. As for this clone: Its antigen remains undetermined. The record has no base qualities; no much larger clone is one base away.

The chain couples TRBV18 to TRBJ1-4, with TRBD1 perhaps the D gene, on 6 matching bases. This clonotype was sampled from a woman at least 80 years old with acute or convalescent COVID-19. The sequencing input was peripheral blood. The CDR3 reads CASSPQPRGATNEKLFF. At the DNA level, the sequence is TGTGCCAGCTCACCACAACCCAGGGGAGCAACTAATGAAAAACTGTTTTTT.